The sequence of this TCR beta chain was determined in a study of T cell changes during pregnancy in multiple sclerosis. Method: immunoSEQ multiplex PCR; TCRdb's copy keeps in-frame clones and lacks some. This sample has roughly 40,000 clones, with about 89% found just once. V shed 3 bases and J 0 bases; nucleotides not matched to a gene: 2. This CDR3 spans 16 amino acids. Germline CDR1 and CDR2: SGHDT and YYEEEE. This clonotype originated in a female donor with multiple sclerosis, enrolled in a pregnancy study. The sample here was CD4+ T cells from peripheral blood mononuclear cells, taken in the first trimester of pregnancy. The chain recombines TRBV5-6 with TRBJ2-2; 10 bases fit TRBD1. The CDR3 DNA follows: TGTGCCAGCAGCTCCGGACAGGGGGCGAACACCGGGGAGCTGTTTTTT. Protein: CASSSGQGANTGELFF.